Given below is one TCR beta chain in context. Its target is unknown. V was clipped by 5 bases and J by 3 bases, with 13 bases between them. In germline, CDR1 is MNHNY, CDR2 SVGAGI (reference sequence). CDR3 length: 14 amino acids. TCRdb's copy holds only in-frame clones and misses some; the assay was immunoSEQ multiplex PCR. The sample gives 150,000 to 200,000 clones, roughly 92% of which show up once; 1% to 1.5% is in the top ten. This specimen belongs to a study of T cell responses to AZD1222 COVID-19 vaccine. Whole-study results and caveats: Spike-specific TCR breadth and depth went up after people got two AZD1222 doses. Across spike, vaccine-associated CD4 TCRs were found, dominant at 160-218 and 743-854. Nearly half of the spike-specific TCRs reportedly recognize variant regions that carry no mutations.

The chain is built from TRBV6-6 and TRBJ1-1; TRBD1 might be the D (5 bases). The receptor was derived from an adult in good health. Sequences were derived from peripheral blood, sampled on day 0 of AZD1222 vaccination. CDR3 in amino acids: CASSGHSLDTEAFF. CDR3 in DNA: TGTGCCAGCAGTGGACACTCCCTTGACACTGAAGCTTTCTTT.